The clone carrying this T cell receptor beta chain was observed at least ten times. There are 14 residues in the CDR3. Deletions cut 4 bases from V and 0 bases from J, with 10 bases between. The germline CDR1 and CDR2 sequences are SGHRS and YFSETQ. This record belongs to a study of patients and donors after allogeneic stem cell transplantation. TCRdb re-analysed the RT-PCR reads in MiXCR, keeping a single row per CDR3 protein. The sample lists tens of thousands of distinct CDR3 sequences; nearly 7% were seen once. Sequenced sample: blood, either unsorted or a sorted T cell fraction (not recorded which). The chain uses TRBV5-1 and TRBJ2-5, with D possibly matching TRBD2 (5 bases). The sequence derives from a human donor who was either an allogeneic HSCT recipient or a stem cell or donor lymphocyte infusion donor (not recorded which). It is not recorded whose cells these are; they may come from a transplant donor. CDR3: CASSHSGDQETQYF. CDR3 bases: TGCGCCAGCAGCCACAGCGGAGACCAAGAGACCCAGTACTTC.